The present T cell receptor beta chain was sequenced within a study of PD-L1 blockade in urothelial cancer. Overall study context: Blood-derived samples held a median approximately 140,000 T cells.

As for time point: peripheral blood 6 weeks after treatment start. The assay was immunoSEQ multiplex PCR, and TCRdb's table has in-frame clones only and misses some. The top ten hold less than 5% of the sample, which has some 110,000 clones, approximately 90% seen once. After removal of 3 bases from V and 5 bases from J, the junction contained 3 bases not matched to a gene. The CDR3 totals 14 residues. The germline V gene has CDR1 LNHDA and CDR2 SQIVND (reference sequence). The sequencing here drew on PBMCs, taken around atezolizumab (anti-PD-L1) treatment. The receptor's source is a man in his 60s with urothelial cancer. This rearrangement joins TRBV19 to TRBJ2-3, with 9 bases lining up with TRBD2. CDR3: CASSMGGGGDTQYF. For the CDR3, the DNA is TGTGCCAGTAGTATGGGCGGGGGGGGAGATACGCAGTATTTT.